Below, one T cell receptor beta chain is given with its context. No antigen is known for it. The sample belongs to a study of T cell responses to AZD1222 COVID-19 vaccine. The wider study: Analyses pooled second doses at about 4 or about 12 weeks.

This table comes from immunoSEQ multiplex PCR, and its TCRdb copy is limited to in-frame clones, with some not included. The top ten hold roughly 1.5% of the sample, which has 120,000 or so clones, 80% to 90% seen once. General study points: CD4 TCRs covered the whole spike, strongest at regions 160-218 and 743-854. Females made up more of the donors, who were largely white British, and clonal diversity may have come out too low. Spike-specific TCR breadth and depth went up after people got two AZD1222 doses.

Germline V lookup: CDR1 SGHDT, CDR2 YYEEEE. V was pared by 2 bases and J by 5 bases, with 12 bases of the junction left unmatched. This CDR3 has 17 residues. This specimen was peripheral blood, taken on day 0 of AZD1222 vaccination. The V gene is TRBV5-6, the J gene TRBJ2-7, with TRBD2 matching over 11 bases. The TCR sequence derives from an adult in good health. CDR3 DNA: TGTGCCAGCAGCTTTTCTAGCGGGAGGCACCCGCTCCACGAGCAGTACTTC. Amino acid sequence: CASSFSSGRHPLHEQYF.